This entry lists 11 T cell receptor beta chains sequenced from one sample in a study of CXCR3-negative and CXCR3-positive naive CD8 T cells. UMI-tagged TRB cDNA libraries were built via 5' RACE. TCRdb reprocessed the 5' RACE reads, with one entry per CDR3 protein and no DNA. With about 56,000 distinct CDR3 sequences in the sample, the ten largest clones hold about 20%. The source material was memory CD8+ T cells from blood. These receptors all stem from a human donor in good health. Some clones in this sample may be carry-over from other donors' samples.

The chain has TRBV29-1 and TRBJ2-7; TCRdb designates TRBD1, a call that cannot be tested without DNA. Germline lookup yields CDR1 SQVTM and CDR2 ANQGSEA. The CDR3 consists of 12 residues. The CDR3 protein is CSVGGPPYEQYF.

The chain couples TRBV12-3 or TRBV12-4 to TRBJ2-1; absent DNA, TCRdb's TRBD2 call cannot be checked. The CDR3 consists of 18 residues. The CDR3 protein is CASSTWTSGGPTYNEQFF.

The chain uses TRBV7-6 and TRBJ2-2; TCRdb names TRBD1, which stays unverified in the absence of DNA. Germline loops: CDR1 SGHVS, CDR2 FNYEAQ. The CDR3 is 23 amino acids. The CDR3 here is CASSPIDPRRDESGASNTGELFF. The complete variable domain, with remaining parts taken from reference TRBV7-6 and TRBJ2-2, reads GAGVSQSPRYKVTKRGQDVALRCDPISGHVSLYWYRQALGQGPEFLTYFNYEAQQDKSGLPNDRFSAERPEGSISTLTIQRTEQRDSAMYRCASSPIDPRRDESGASNTGELFFGEGSRLTVL.

The chain carries TRBV7-9 and TRBJ2-7; TCRdb outputs TRBD1, but without DNA this stays unchecked. Germline CDR1 and CDR2: SEHNR and FQNEAQ (reference sequence). There are 13 residues in the CDR3. CDR3 loop: CASSLLGVYEQYF.

V and J are TRBV6-2 or TRBV6-3 and TRBJ2-1; TCRdb lists TRBD1, though no DNA is available to test this call. Germline CDR1 is MNHEY and CDR2 is SVGEGT. The CDR3 has 16 amino acids. CDR3 sequence reads: CASSYSPQGEYNEQFF.

This chain uses TRBV7-7 with TRBJ2-5; absent DNA, TCRdb's TRBD2 call cannot be checked. CDR3 length equals 16 residues. Germline-derived CDR1 and CDR2 are SSHAT and FNYEAQ (reference sequence). The CDR3 sequence is CASSLATSGNLETQYF.

This chain links TRBV7-8 with TRBJ2-2; TCRdb designates TRBD2, a call that cannot be tested without DNA. The germline gives CDR1 SGHVS, CDR2 FQNEAQ. This CDR3 is 16 amino acids long. The CDR3: CASSGLAGEIAGELFF.

The rearrangement joins TRBV3-2 to TRBJ2-7; TCRdb names TRBD1, which stays unverified in the absence of DNA. TRBV3-2 constitutes a pseudogene. The CDR3 runs 16 residues. CDR3 region: CASSLVDREVAYEQYF.

V is TRBV29-1 and J is TRBJ2-2; the D gene TCRdb calls, TRBD1, cannot be checked with no DNA. Germline CDR1 and CDR2: SQVTM and ANQGSEA. This CDR3 contains 12 residues. The CDR3 sequence: CSVLQVTGELFF.

This chain uses TRBV3-1 with TRBJ2-7. Germline values: CDR1 LGHDT, CDR2 YNNKEL (reference sequence). The CDR3 has 15 amino acids. The CDR3: CASSVGLVYFDEQYF.

The V gene is TRBV5-5, the J gene TRBJ2-1; TCRdb's D gene call, TRBD1, goes unchecked for lack of DNA. The CDR3 is 15 amino acids. Germline V gives CDR1 SGHKS, CDR2 YYEKEE (reference sequence). The chain's CDR3 is CASSLGGRTDNEQFF. The variable domain in full, with the rest retrieved from reference TRBV5-5 and TRBJ2-1, is DAGVTQSPTHLIKTRGQQVTLRCSPISGHKSVSWYQQVLGQGPQFIFQYYEKEERGRGNFPDRFSARQFPNYSSELNVNALLLGDSALYLCASSLGGRTDNEQFFGPGTRLTVL.